The rows below give T cell receptor beta chains drawn from one sample of a study of blood T cells in healthy people across ages. TCRdb independently ran MiXCR on the 5' RACE reads; one entry per CDR3 protein. The table records hundreds of thousands of distinct CDR3 sequences, less than 35% of them present only once. The sample was blood. All receptors derive from a woman older than 75 in good health. Each CDR3 is given with its conserved first and last residue. The D gene is left open where the match is weak. The size of a clone is reported for some rows only, either as once, few or many, or as a class for expanded clones.

v_call: TRBV29-1
clone_size: NA
d_call: TRBD2
j_call: TRBJ2-3
cdr3_aa: CSVDVLADYTDTQYF
cdr3_nt: TGCAGCGTTGACGTCCTAGCGGACTACACAGATACGCAGTATTTT

v_call: TRBV6-2/TRBV6-3
clone_size: NA
d_call: NA
j_call: TRBJ1-5
cdr3_aa: CASSFFQGRRAQHF
cdr3_nt: TGTGCCAGCAGTTTTTTCCAGGGACGAAGAGCCCAGCATTTT

v_call: TRBV6-5
clone_size: many
d_call: NA
j_call: TRBJ2-1
cdr3_aa: CASRRSYYNEQFF
cdr3_nt: TGTGCCAGCAGAAGGTCATACTACAATGAGCAGTTCTTC

v_call: TRBV7-6
clone_size: few
d_call: TRBD1
j_call: TRBJ1-6
cdr3_aa: CASSPKAGGQVKDSPLHF
cdr3_nt: TGTGCCAGCAGCCCCAAGGCAGGGGGCCAAGTTAAGGATTCACCCCTCCACTTT

v_call: TRBV3-1
clone_size: few
d_call: NA
j_call: TRBJ1-5
cdr3_aa: CASSRRYSNQPQHF
cdr3_nt: TGTGCCAGCAGCCGAAGATATAGCAATCAGCCCCAGCATTTT

v_call: TRBV7-9
clone_size: NA
d_call: TRBD1
j_call: TRBJ1-6
cdr3_aa: CASSMIGTALNSPLHF
cdr3_nt: TGTGCCAGCAGCATGATCGGGACAGCGCTTAATTCACCCCTCCACTTT

v_call: TRBV12-3/TRBV12-4
clone_size: NA
d_call: TRBD1
j_call: TRBJ2-3
cdr3_aa: CASSLDRVPTDAQYF
cdr3_nt: TGTGCCAGCAGCCTCGACAGGGTGCCCACAGATGCGCAGTATTTT

v_call: TRBV28
clone_size: NA
d_call: NA
j_call: TRBJ2-7
cdr3_aa: CASWSSPLYEQYF
cdr3_nt: TGTGCCAGCTGGTCAAGCCCCCTCTACGAGCAGTACTTC

v_call: TRBV6-1
clone_size: few
d_call: TRBD1
j_call: TRBJ2-4
cdr3_aa: CASGNRLPGTVNAKNIQYF
cdr3_nt: TGTGCCAGCGGTAATCGGCTTCCCGGGACAGTTAACGCCAAAAACATTCAGTACTTC

v_call: TRBV24-1
clone_size: many
d_call: NA
j_call: TRBJ2-5
cdr3_aa: CATRSDRWETQYF
cdr3_nt: TGTGCCACCAGAAGCGACAGATGGGAGACCCAGTACTTC

v_call: TRBV3-1
clone_size: many
d_call: NA
j_call: TRBJ2-7
cdr3_aa: CASSRARGGFYEQYF
cdr3_nt: TGTGCCAGCAGCCGCGCCCGGGGCGGCTTCTACGAGCAGTACTTC

v_call: TRBV7-2
clone_size: NA
d_call: NA
j_call: TRBJ2-2
cdr3_aa: CASSLRELTGELFF
cdr3_nt: TGTGCCAGCAGCTTGAGGGAATTGACCGGGGAGCTGTTTTTT

v_call: TRBV7-9
clone_size: few
d_call: NA
j_call: TRBJ2-2
cdr3_aa: CASSLEKIGTANTGELFF
cdr3_nt: TGTGCCAGCAGCTTAGAGAAAATTGGGACTGCGAACACCGGGGAGCTGTTTTTT

v_call: TRBV14
clone_size: once
d_call: TRBD1
j_call: TRBJ1-4
cdr3_aa: CASSPRTGDEKLFF
cdr3_nt: TGTGCCAGCAGCCCTAGGACAGGGGATGAAAAACTGTTTTTT

v_call: TRBV27
clone_size: many
d_call: TRBD1
j_call: TRBJ1-2
cdr3_aa: CASSLQGNYGYTF
cdr3_nt: TGTGCCAGCAGCTTACAGGGGAACTATGGCTACACCTTC

v_call: TRBV29-1
clone_size: many
d_call: NA
j_call: TRBJ1-5
cdr3_aa: CSVGGGDQPQHF
cdr3_nt: TGCAGCGTGGGTGGGGGGGATCAGCCCCAGCATTTT

v_call: TRBV7-9
clone_size: NA
d_call: NA
j_call: TRBJ2-3
cdr3_aa: CASSGPRADTQYF
cdr3_nt: TGTGCCAGCAGCGGGCCGAGGGCAGATACGCAGTATTTT

v_call: TRBV18
clone_size: many
d_call: NA
j_call: TRBJ2-7
cdr3_aa: CASSPTDGEQYF
cdr3_nt: TGTGCCAGCTCACCGACGGACGGCGAGCAGTACTTC

v_call: TRBV6-2/TRBV6-3
clone_size: few
d_call: NA
j_call: TRBJ1-1
cdr3_aa: CASSYHTQPTIEAFF
cdr3_nt: TGTGCCAGCAGTTACCATACCCAGCCCACTATTGAAGCTTTCTTT

v_call: TRBV12-3/TRBV12-4
clone_size: many
d_call: TRBD2
j_call: TRBJ2-5
cdr3_aa: CASSLLAGGRRYQETQYF
cdr3_nt: TGTGCCAGCAGTTTACTAGCGGGGGGCCGGCGGTACCAAGAGACCCAGTACTTC

v_call: TRBV10-3
clone_size: few
d_call: TRBD2
j_call: TRBJ2-1
cdr3_aa: CAIKRTSGGEEQFF
cdr3_nt: TGTGCCATCAAGCGGACTAGCGGGGGGGAGGAGCAGTTCTTC

v_call: TRBV7-2
clone_size: NA
d_call: NA
j_call: TRBJ2-3
cdr3_aa: CASSPRDRLSTDTQYF
cdr3_nt: TGTGCCAGCAGCCCCCGAGACAGGTTAAGCACAGATACGCAGTATTTT

v_call: TRBV5-1
clone_size: NA
d_call: NA
j_call: TRBJ2-1
cdr3_aa: CASSLDLGERNEQFF
cdr3_nt: TGCGCCAGCAGCTTGGATTTGGGAGAGCGTAATGAGCAGTTCTTC

v_call: TRBV7-9
clone_size: NA
d_call: NA
j_call: TRBJ1-4
cdr3_aa: CASSPRVLENEKLFF
cdr3_nt: TGTGCCAGCAGCCCGCGGGTCTTAGAAAATGAAAAACTGTTTTTT

v_call: TRBV9
clone_size: NA
d_call: TRBD2
j_call: TRBJ2-3
cdr3_aa: CASSVVGTSGETQYF
cdr3_nt: TGTGCCAGCAGCGTCGTCGGGACTAGCGGGGAGACGCAGTATTTT

v_call: TRBV7-2
clone_size: NA
d_call: NA
j_call: TRBJ1-5
cdr3_aa: CASSRIMYQPQHF
cdr3_nt: TGTGCCAGCAGCCGTATTATGTATCAGCCTCAGCATTTT

v_call: TRBV20-1
clone_size: NA
d_call: TRBD1
j_call: TRBJ1-1
cdr3_aa: CSASNHMDGEGAGLNTEAFF
cdr3_nt: TGCAGTGCTAGTAATCACATGGACGGTGAGGGGGCGGGGCTGAACACTGAAGCTTTCTTT

v_call: TRBV12-3/TRBV12-4
clone_size: many
d_call: NA
j_call: TRBJ1-1
cdr3_aa: CASSPNTEAFF
cdr3_nt: TGTGCCAGCAGCCCGAACACTGAAGCTTTCTTT

v_call: TRBV7-8
clone_size: few
d_call: NA
j_call: TRBJ1-6
cdr3_aa: CASSLIGQGRAPLHF
cdr3_nt: TGTGCCAGCAGCTTAATCGGGCAGGGAAGGGCTCCCCTCCACTTT

v_call: TRBV19
clone_size: NA
d_call: TRBD2
j_call: TRBJ2-1
cdr3_aa: CASSPGLYRILAGGDEQFF
cdr3_nt: TGTGCCAGTAGTCCGGGCCTCTATAGGATACTAGCGGGGGGCGATGAGCAGTTCTTC

v_call: TRBV7-2
clone_size: NA
d_call: TRBD1
j_call: TRBJ1-2
cdr3_aa: CASSSGDRDPTNYGYTF
cdr3_nt: TGTGCCAGCAGCTCCGGGGACAGGGACCCCACTAACTATGGCTACACCTTC

v_call: TRBV6-2/TRBV6-3
clone_size: once
d_call: TRBD1
j_call: TRBJ1-1
cdr3_aa: CASSLRDRGHGGTEAFF
cdr3_nt: TGTGCCAGCAGCCTAAGGGACAGGGGGCATGGGGGCACTGAAGCTTTCTTT

v_call: TRBV29-1
clone_size: many
d_call: NA
j_call: TRBJ1-2
cdr3_aa: CSVDVGEGYTF
cdr3_nt: TGCAGCGTTGATGTAGGGGAAGGCTACACCTTC

v_call: TRBV4-3
clone_size: NA
d_call: NA
j_call: TRBJ2-2
cdr3_aa: CASSQDFSAGELFF
cdr3_nt: TGCGCCAGCAGCCAAGATTTTAGTGCCGGGGAGCTGTTTTTT

v_call: TRBV6-5
clone_size: many
d_call: NA
j_call: TRBJ1-2
cdr3_aa: CASSYSEGGRDGYTF
cdr3_nt: TGTGCCAGCAGTTACTCGGAAGGAGGGAGAGATGGCTACACCTTC

v_call: TRBV6-2/TRBV6-3
clone_size: few
d_call: NA
j_call: TRBJ1-1
cdr3_aa: CASRNREGTEAFF
cdr3_nt: TGTGCCAGCAGGAACCGGGAGGGCACTGAAGCTTTCTTT

v_call: TRBV3-1
clone_size: NA
d_call: NA
j_call: TRBJ2-5
cdr3_aa: CASSQDLSEQYF
cdr3_nt: TGTGCCAGCAGCCAAGATTTGAGTGAGCAGTACTTC

v_call: TRBV4-3
clone_size: few
d_call: TRBD1
j_call: TRBJ1-1
cdr3_aa: CASSHRQGAVTEAFF
cdr3_nt: TGCGCCAGCAGCCACCGACAGGGGGCAGTCACTGAAGCTTTCTTT

v_call: TRBV28
clone_size: many
d_call: NA
j_call: TRBJ2-3
cdr3_aa: CASRGNWNTDTQYF
cdr3_nt: TGTGCCAGCAGGGGGAATTGGAACACAGATACGCAGTATTTT

v_call: TRBV7-9
clone_size: many
d_call: NA
j_call: TRBJ2-7
cdr3_aa: CASSPSAYEQYF
cdr3_nt: TGTGCCAGCAGCCCCAGTGCCTACGAGCAGTACTTC

v_call: TRBV7-8
clone_size: NA
d_call: NA
j_call: TRBJ2-2
cdr3_aa: CASSFVGTGENTGEPFF
cdr3_nt: TGTGCCAGCAGCTTTGTGGGGACGGGAGAAAACACCGGGGAGCCGTTTTTT

v_call: TRBV7-9
clone_size: many
d_call: NA
j_call: TRBJ2-7
cdr3_aa: CASTPVQGTPYEQYF
cdr3_nt: TGTGCCAGCACCCCGGTACAGGGCACCCCCTACGAGCAGTACTTC

v_call: TRBV25-1
clone_size: many
d_call: TRBD2
j_call: TRBJ2-1
cdr3_aa: CASSASRGGSYNEQFF
cdr3_nt: TGTGCCAGCAGCGCCAGCCGGGGGGGGTCCTACAATGAGCAGTTCTTC

v_call: TRBV20-1
clone_size: few
d_call: NA
j_call: TRBJ1-2
cdr3_aa: CSAAPRGYGYTF
cdr3_nt: TGCAGTGCCGCCCCTAGGGGCTATGGCTACACCTTC

v_call: TRBV9
clone_size: many
d_call: NA
j_call: TRBJ2-1
cdr3_aa: CASSELGGNEQFF
cdr3_nt: TGTGCCAGCAGCGAACTAGGAGGCAATGAGCAGTTCTTC

v_call: TRBV20-1
clone_size: many
d_call: NA
j_call: TRBJ2-7
cdr3_aa: CSARGDPNPYEQYF
cdr3_nt: TGCAGTGCTAGAGGGGACCCAAACCCCTACGAGCAGTACTTC

v_call: TRBV11-2
clone_size: NA
d_call: TRBD1
j_call: TRBJ2-7
cdr3_aa: CASSLVGQVFYEQYF
cdr3_nt: TGTGCCAGCAGCTTAGTGGGACAGGTGTTTTACGAGCAGTACTTC

v_call: TRBV7-9
clone_size: many
d_call: NA
j_call: TRBJ2-1
cdr3_aa: CAGPGEGEQFF
cdr3_nt: TGTGCCGGGCCGGGTGAAGGTGAGCAGTTCTTC

v_call: TRBV11-2
clone_size: many
d_call: NA
j_call: TRBJ1-2
cdr3_aa: CASRQGPAFGYTF
cdr3_nt: TGTGCCAGCAGGCAGGGACCGGCTTTTGGCTACACCTTC

v_call: TRBV19
clone_size: NA
d_call: NA
j_call: TRBJ1-1
cdr3_aa: CASSILDGGEAFF
cdr3_nt: TGTGCCAGTAGTATTTTGGACGGCGGTGAAGCTTTCTTT